The rows below give T cell receptor beta chains drawn from one sample of a study of blood T cell repertoires in COVID-19. Clones were sequenced by immunoSEQ multiplex PCR, and TCRdb holds only the in-frame ones, with some missing. This sample has under 150,000 clones; approximately 90% occur once, and the top ten carry roughly 8.9%. The sample taken for sequencing was peripheral blood. These TCRs come from a woman in her 70s who had recovered from COVID-19. Each CDR3 is given with its conserved first and last residue. A D gene is named only where the DNA matches it firmly. Clone size is given for some rows only: seen once, a few or many times, or a class if the clone is expanded.

d_call	v_call	j_call	clone_size	cdr3_nt	cdr3_aa
-	TRBV10-3	TRBJ1-1	few	TGTGCCATCAAGGGAACCGCAGGGAAAGATGGCACTGAAGCTTTCTTT	CAIKGTAGKDGTEAFF
-	TRBV30	TRBJ2-1	-	TGTGGCCTGGACGAGGGACTCCCCTACAATGAGCAGTTCTTC	CGLDEGLPYNEQFF
TRBD1	TRBV5-4	TRBJ2-3	-	TGTGCCAGCAGCGAAGGACAGGGAAACACAGATACGCAGTATTTT	CASSEGQGNTDTQYF
TRBD1	TRBV7-9	TRBJ2-1	-	TGTGCCAGCAGCTTAGGGCCCGGGACAGGGGAGGATGAGCAGTTCTTC	CASSLGPGTGEDEQFF
-	TRBV6-5	TRBJ2-7	-	TGTGCCAGCAGTTTGGGGGGGACAGGAGCGCAGTACTTC	CASSLGGTGAQYF
TRBD1	TRBV19	TRBJ2-5	-	TGTGCCAGCAGGCGGGACAGGGGTGTGGAGACCCAGTACTTC	CASRRDRGVETQYF
-	TRBV30	TRBJ1-3	-	TGTGCCTGGAGTGGGACACGAAACACCATATATTTT	CAWSGTRNTIYF
-	TRBV30	TRBJ1-1	-	TGTGCCTGGAGTGCTTTAGCCTGGAACACTGAAGCTTTCTTT	CAWSALAWNTEAFF
-	TRBV5-4	TRBJ1-5	-	TGTGCCAGCAGCCGGGGGGGAGGGGATCAGCCCCAGCATTTT	CASSRGGGDQPQHF
TRBD2	TRBV5-1	TRBJ2-3	-	TGCGCCAGCAGCTTCGGGACTAGCGGGGAGGATACGCAGTATTTT	CASSFGTSGEDTQYF
TRBD1	TRBV19	TRBJ1-2	-	TGTGCCAGTAGTCCCAGGGGGCAGGGCTATGGCTACACCTTC	CASSPRGQGYGYTF
-	TRBV7-2	TRBJ1-3	-	TGTGCCAGCAGCTTCGGACAGGGAAACACCATATATTTT	CASSFGQGNTIYF
TRBD1	TRBV6-6	TRBJ1-5	-	TGTGCCAGCAGTCGACAGGGGAATCAGCCCCAGCATTTT	CASSRQGNQPQHF
-	TRBV7-9	TRBJ2-2	-	TGTGCCAGCAGCTTAGACGGGTTAGGGAACACCGGGGAGCTGTTTTTT	CASSLDGLGNTGELFF
-	TRBV6-2/TRBV6-3	TRBJ1-1	-	TGTGCCAGCAGTAGGACATCTCGGGCGGGGACTGAAGCTTTCTTT	CASSRTSRAGTEAFF
-	TRBV5-4	TRBJ1-2	-	TGTGCCAGCAGCTCGGGATTTTCTAACTATGGCTACACCTTC	CASSSGFSNYGYTF
TRBD1	TRBV7-3	TRBJ2-2	-	TGTGCCAGCAGCCCGCAGGGGACAGGGGGCGGTAACACCGGGGAGCTGTTTTTT	CASSPQGTGGGNTGELFF
-	TRBV30	TRBJ2-3	-	TGTGCCTGGAGTCCCCCACGGGACACAGATACGCAGTATTTT	CAWSPPRDTDTQYF
TRBD1	TRBV18	TRBJ2-7	-	TGTGCCAGCTCACCACCGACGACAGGGAACCACGAGCAGTACTTC	CASSPPTTGNHEQYF
-	TRBV27	TRBJ2-1	-	TGTGCCAGCAGTTTTCGGAGTACGAGCTCCTACAATGAGCAGTTCTTC	CASSFRSTSSYNEQFF
TRBD1	TRBV30	TRBJ2-1	-	TGTGCCTGGAGTGTACAGGGGGCGGTCATCAATGAGCAGTTCTTC	CAWSVQGAVINEQFF
-	TRBV27	TRBJ1-5	-	TGTGCCAGCAGTTTACAGGGCAGCAATCAGCCCCAGCATTTT	CASSLQGSNQPQHF
-	TRBV15	TRBJ2-3	-	TGTGCCACCAGCATTGGGGGCGGATGGGGCACAGATACGCAGTATTTT	CATSIGGGWGTDTQYF
TRBD1	TRBV5-4	TRBJ2-7	-	TGTGCCAGCAGCCCCTCCCCCGGACAGGGGGGCAACGAGCAGTACTTC	CASSPSPGQGGNEQYF
-	TRBV14	TRBJ1-2	-	TGTGCCAGCAGCCAAGCCTACGGACACAATACCCACTATGGCTACACCTTC	CASSQAYGHNTHYGYTF
-	TRBV7-9	TRBJ2-3	-	TGTGCCAGCAGCTGGAGAGTGGGCACAGATACGCAGTATTTT	CASSWRVGTDTQYF
-	TRBV5-8	TRBJ1-5	-	TGTGCCAGCAGCCCCTTTTGGGGGGGGCGGAATCAGCCCCAGCATTTT	CASSPFWGGRNQPQHF
-	TRBV9	TRBJ2-5	-	TGTGCCAGCAGCGTATCAGGGATGGGAGAGACCCAGTACTTC	CASSVSGMGETQYF